The clone carrying this T cell receptor beta chain was seen many times. Its antigen remains unidentified. In germline, CDR1 is SGHTA, CDR2 FQGNSA. This CDR3 is 17 amino acids long. The junction had 9 bases not matched to a gene; V was cut back by 0 bases and J by 8 bases. This specimen belongs to a study of CD8 T cells in ankylosing spondylitis. Whole-study findings and limits: Enrichment of disease-linked clones was reportedly significant in matched ankylosing spondylitis synovial fluid. Some of these motif variants have turned up before, in reports on reactive arthritis synovial fluid and blood. Made up of about eight highly homologous variants, a TCR beta motif appeared characteristic of ankylosing spondylitis blood.

Quantitative 5'-RACE with molecular barcodes produced the TCR beta libraries. TCRdb itself ran the 5' RACE reads through MiXCR, one entry per CDR3 protein. The sample includes 500,000 to 650,000 distinct CDR3 sequences, approximately 5% of them seen just once. Sequenced sample: blood, either unsorted or a sorted T cell fraction (not recorded which). This chain connects TRBV7-2 to TRBJ2-1; 11 nucleotides align to TRBD2. The clonotype comes from a male donor with ankylosing spondylitis. The CDR3 sequence: CASSLAPTSGIFDEQFF. CDR3 DNA: TGTGCCAGCAGCTTAGCGCCGACTAGCGGGATTTTTGATGAGCAGTTCTTC. The complete variable domain, with remaining parts taken from reference TRBV7-2 and TRBJ2-1, reads GAGVSQSPSNKVTEKGKDVELRCDPISGHTALYWYRQSLGQGLEFLIYFQGNSAPDKSGLPSDRFSAERTGGSVSTLTIQRTQQEDSAVYLCASSLAPTSGIFDEQFFGPGTRLTVL.